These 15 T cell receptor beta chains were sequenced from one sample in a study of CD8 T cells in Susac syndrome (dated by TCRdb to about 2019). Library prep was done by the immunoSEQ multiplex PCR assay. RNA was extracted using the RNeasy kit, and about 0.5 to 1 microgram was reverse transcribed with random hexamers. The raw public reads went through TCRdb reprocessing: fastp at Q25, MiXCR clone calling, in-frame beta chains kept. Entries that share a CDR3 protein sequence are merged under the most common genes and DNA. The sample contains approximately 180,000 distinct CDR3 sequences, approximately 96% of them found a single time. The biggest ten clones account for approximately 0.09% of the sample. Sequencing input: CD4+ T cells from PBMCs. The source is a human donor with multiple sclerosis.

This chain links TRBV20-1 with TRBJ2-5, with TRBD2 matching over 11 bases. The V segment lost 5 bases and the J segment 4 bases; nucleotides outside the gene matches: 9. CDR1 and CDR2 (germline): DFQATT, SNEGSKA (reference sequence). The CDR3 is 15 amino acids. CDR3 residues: CSAPALAGGRETQYF. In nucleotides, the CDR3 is TGCAGTGCTCCGGCGCTAGCGGGGGGTAGAGAGACCCAGTACTTC.

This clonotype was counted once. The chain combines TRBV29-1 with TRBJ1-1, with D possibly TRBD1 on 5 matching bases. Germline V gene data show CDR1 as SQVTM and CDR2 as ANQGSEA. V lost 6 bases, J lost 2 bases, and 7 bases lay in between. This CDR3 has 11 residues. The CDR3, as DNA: TGCAGCGTCAGGGTCAACACTGAAGCTTTCTTT. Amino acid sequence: CSVRVNTEAFF.

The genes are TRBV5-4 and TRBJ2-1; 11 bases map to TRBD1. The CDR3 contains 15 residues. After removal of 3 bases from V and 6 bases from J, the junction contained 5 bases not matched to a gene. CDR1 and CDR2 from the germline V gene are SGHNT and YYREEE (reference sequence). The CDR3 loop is CASSSGTGGFNEQFF. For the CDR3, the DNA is TGTGCCAGCAGCTCCGGGACAGGGGGATTCAATGAGCAGTTCTTC.

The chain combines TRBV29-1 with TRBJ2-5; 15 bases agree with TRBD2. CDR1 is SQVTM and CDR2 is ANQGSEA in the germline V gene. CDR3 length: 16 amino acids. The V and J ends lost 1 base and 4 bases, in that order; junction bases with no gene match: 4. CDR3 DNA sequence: TGCAGCGTTGAAGGGACTAGCGGGGGGGCATTAGAGACCCAGTACTTC. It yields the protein CSVEGTSGGALETQYF.

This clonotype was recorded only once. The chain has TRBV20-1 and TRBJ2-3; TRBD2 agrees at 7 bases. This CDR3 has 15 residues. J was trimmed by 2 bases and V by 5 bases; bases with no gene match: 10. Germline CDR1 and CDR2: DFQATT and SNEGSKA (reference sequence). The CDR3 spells CSAWGGLGPTDTQYF. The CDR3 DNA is TGCAGTGCTTGGGGTGGACTAGGCCCCACAGATACGCAGTATTTT.

The CDR3 here is CASSVDRMGSPLHF. As DNA, the CDR3 is TGTGCCAGCAGCGTAGACAGGATGGGTTCACCCCTCCACTTT. The chain employs TRBV9 and TRBJ1-6; D possibly corresponds to TRBD1 (5 bases). The V gene's germline CDR1 is SGDLS and CDR2 YYNGEE. The germline V and J ends were trimmed by 0 bases and 9 bases, with 10 bases remaining between them. The CDR3 is 14 amino acids.

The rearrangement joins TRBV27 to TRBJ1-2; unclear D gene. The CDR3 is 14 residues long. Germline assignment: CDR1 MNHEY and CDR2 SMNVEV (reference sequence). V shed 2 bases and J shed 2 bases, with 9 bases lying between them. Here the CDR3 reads CASSLIHSNYGYTF. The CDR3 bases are TGTGCCAGCAGTTTAATCCATTCGAACTATGGCTACACCTTC.

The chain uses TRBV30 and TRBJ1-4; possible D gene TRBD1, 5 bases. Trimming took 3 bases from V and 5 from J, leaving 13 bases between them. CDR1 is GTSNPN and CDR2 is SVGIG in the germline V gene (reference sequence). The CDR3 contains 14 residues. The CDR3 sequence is CAWRGGTANEKLFF. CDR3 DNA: TGTGCCTGGAGGGGAGGGACCGCAAATGAAAAACTGTTTTTT.

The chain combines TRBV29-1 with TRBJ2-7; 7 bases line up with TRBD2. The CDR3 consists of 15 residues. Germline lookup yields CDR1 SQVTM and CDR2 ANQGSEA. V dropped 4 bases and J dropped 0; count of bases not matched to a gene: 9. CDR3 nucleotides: TGCAGCGTTGCGAATCGTAAGCGGGGCTCCTACGAGCAGTACTTC. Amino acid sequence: CSVANRKRGSYEQYF.

The CDR3 spells CASSQQPPGQGGGYTF. In nucleotides, the CDR3 is TGTGCCAGCAGTCAACAGCCCCCGGGACAGGGCGGTGGCTACACCTTC. The chain carries TRBV6-2 or TRBV6-3 and TRBJ1-2, with 9 bases matching TRBD1. Looked up from germline, CDR1 is MNHEY and CDR2 is SVGEGT. The CDR3 contains 16 residues. V was clipped by 5 bases and J by 7 bases; unmatched bases: 14.

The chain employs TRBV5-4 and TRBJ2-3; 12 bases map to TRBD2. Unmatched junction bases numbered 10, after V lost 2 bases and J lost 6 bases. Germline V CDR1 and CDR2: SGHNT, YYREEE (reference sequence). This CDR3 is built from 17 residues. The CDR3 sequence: CASSFWLAGGPADTQYF. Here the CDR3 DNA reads TGTGCCAGCAGCTTTTGGCTAGCGGGGGGGCCGGCCGATACGCAGTATTTT.

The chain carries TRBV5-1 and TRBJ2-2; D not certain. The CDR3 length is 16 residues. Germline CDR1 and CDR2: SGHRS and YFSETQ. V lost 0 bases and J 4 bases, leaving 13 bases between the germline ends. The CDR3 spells CASSLVGFPSTGELFF. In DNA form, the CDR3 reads TGCGCCAGCAGCTTGGTTGGGTTCCCGAGCACCGGGGAGCTGTTTTTT.

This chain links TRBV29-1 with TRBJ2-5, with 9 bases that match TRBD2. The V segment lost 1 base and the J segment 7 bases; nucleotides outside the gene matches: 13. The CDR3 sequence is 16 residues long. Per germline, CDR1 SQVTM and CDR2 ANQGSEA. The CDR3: CSVEVGRGGRLRTQYF. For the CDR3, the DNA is TGCAGCGTTGAAGTAGGGCGGGGGGGCCGTTTGAGGACCCAGTACTTC.

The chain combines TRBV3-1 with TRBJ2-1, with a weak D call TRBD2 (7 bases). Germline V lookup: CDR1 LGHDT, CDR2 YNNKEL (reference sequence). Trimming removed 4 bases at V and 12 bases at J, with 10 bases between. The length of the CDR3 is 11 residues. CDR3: CASSRGGRQFF. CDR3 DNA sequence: TGTGCCAGCAGCCGGGGGGGCCGGCAGTTCTTC.

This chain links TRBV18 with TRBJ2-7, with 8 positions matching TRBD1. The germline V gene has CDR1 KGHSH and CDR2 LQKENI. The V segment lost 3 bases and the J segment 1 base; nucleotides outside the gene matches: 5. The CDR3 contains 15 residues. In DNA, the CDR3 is TGTGCCAGCTCACCGGACAGGGAAAGGTCCTACGAGCAGTACTTC. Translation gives CASSPDRERSYEQYF.